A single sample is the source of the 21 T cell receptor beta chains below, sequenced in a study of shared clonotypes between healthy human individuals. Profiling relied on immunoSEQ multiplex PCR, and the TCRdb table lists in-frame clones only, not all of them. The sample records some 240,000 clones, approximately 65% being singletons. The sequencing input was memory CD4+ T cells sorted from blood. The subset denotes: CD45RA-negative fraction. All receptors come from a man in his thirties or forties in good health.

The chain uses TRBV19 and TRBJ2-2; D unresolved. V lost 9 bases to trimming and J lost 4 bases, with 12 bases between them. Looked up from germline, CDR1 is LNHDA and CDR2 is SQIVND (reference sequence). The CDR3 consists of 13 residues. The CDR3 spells CASEPLPTGELFF. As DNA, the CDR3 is TGTGCCAGCGAGCCGCTACCCACCGGGGAGCTGTTTTTT.

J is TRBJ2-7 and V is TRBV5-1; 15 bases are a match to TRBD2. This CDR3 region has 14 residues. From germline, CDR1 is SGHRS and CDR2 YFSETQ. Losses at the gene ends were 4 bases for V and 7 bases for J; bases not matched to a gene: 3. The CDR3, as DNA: TGCGCCAGCAGCGGACTAGCGGGAGGGCGGGAGCAGTACTTC. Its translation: CASSGLAGGREQYF.

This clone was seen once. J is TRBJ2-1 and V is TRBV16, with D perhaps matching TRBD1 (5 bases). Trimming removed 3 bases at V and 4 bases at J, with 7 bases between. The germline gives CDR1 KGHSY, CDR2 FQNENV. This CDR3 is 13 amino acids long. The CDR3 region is CASSHYRYNEQFF. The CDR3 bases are TGTGCCAGCAGCCACTACAGGTACAATGAGCAGTTCTTC.

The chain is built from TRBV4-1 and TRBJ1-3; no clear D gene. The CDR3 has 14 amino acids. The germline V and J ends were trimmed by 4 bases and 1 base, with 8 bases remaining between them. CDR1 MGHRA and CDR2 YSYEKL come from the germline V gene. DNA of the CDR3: TGCGCCAGCAGCCCTACGAGTTCTGGAAACACCATATATTTT. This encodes CASSPTSSGNTIYF.

CDR3 nucleotides: TGTGCCAGCAGGGGGACTAGTAAGTTTACAGATACGCAGTATTTT. Translating it yields CASRGTSKFTDTQYF. The rearrangement uses TRBV6-6 and TRBJ2-3; 8 bases match TRBD2. The J segment lost 3 bases and the V segment lost 6 bases, leaving 8 bases of the junction unmatched. The CDR3 sequence is 15 residues long. Germline V CDR1 and CDR2: MNHNY, SVGAGI (reference sequence).

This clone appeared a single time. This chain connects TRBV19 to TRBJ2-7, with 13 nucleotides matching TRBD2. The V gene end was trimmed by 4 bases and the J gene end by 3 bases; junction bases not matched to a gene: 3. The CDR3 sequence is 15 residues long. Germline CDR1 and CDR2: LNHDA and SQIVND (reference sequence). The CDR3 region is CASSRTSGRLYEQYF. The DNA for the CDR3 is TGTGCCAGTAGTAGGACTAGCGGGAGACTCTACGAGCAGTACTTC. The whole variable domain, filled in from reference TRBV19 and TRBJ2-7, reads DGGITQSPKYLFRKEGQNVTLSCEQNLNHDAMYWYRQDPGQGLRLIYYSQIVNDFQKGDIAEGYSVSREKKESFPLTVTSAQKNPTAFYLCASSRTSGRLYEQYFGPGTRLTVT.

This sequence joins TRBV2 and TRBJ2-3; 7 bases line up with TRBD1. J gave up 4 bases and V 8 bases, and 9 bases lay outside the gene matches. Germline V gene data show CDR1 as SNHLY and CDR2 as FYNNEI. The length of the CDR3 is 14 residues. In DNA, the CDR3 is TGTGCCAGCCTTCTCGACAGGGCCGCAGATACGCAGTATTTT. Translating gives CASLLDRAADTQYF.

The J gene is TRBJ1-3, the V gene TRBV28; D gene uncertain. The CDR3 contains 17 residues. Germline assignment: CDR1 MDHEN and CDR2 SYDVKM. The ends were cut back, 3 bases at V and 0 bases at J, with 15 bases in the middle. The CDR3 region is CASSFRRARRSGNTIYF. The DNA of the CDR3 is TGTGCCAGCAGTTTCCGGCGGGCCAGGCGCTCTGGAAACACCATATATTTT.

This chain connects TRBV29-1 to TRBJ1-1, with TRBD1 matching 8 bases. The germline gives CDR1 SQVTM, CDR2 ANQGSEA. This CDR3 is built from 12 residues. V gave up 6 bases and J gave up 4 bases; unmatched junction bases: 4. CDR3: CSVHTGGTEAFF. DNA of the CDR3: TGCAGCGTCCACACAGGGGGCACTGAAGCTTTCTTT.

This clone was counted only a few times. CDR3 amino acids: CASSAGAGTGEQYF. The CDR3 DNA follows: TGTGCCAGCTCAGCGGGAGCAGGGACCGGCGAGCAGTACTTC. This sequence joins TRBV2 and TRBJ2-7; 8 positions match TRBD2. Per germline, CDR1 SNHLY and CDR2 FYNNEI. This CDR3 region has 14 residues. Trimming at V came to 8 bases and at J to 6 bases, leaving 12 bases not matched to a gene.

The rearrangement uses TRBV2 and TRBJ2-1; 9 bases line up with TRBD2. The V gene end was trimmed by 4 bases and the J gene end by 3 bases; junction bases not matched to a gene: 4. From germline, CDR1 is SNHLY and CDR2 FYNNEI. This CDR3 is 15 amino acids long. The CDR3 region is CASSGRTSVYNEQFF. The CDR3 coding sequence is TGTGCCAGCAGTGGGCGGACTAGCGTCTACAATGAGCAGTTCTTC.

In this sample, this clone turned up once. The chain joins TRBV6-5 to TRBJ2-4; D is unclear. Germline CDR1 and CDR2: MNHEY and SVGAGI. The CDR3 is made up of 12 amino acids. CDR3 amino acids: CVVSGSKNIQYF. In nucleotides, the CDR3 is TGTGTCGTGTCCGGATCCAAAAACATTCAGTACTTC.

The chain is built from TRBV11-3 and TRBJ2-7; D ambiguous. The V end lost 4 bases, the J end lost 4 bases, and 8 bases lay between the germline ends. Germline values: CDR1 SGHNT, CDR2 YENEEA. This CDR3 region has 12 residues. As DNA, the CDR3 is TGTGCCAGCAGCTCGGGTACTTACGAGCAGTACTTC. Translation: CASSSGTYEQYF.

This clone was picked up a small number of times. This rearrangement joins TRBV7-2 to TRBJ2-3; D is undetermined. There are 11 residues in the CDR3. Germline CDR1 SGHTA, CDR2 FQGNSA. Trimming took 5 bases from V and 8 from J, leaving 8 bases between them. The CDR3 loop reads CASSTYGTQYF. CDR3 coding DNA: TGTGCCAGCAGCACATACGGTACGCAGTATTTT.

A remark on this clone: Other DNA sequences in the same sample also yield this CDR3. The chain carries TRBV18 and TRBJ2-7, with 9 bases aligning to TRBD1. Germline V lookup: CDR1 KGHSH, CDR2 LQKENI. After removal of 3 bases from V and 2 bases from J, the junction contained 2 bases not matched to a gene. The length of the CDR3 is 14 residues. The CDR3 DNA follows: TGTGCCAGCTCACCTGGGACAGGGCCCTACGAGCAGTACTTC. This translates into CASSPGTGPYEQYF. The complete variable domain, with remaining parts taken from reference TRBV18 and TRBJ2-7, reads NAGVMQNPRHLVRRRGQEARLRCSPMKGHSHVYWYRQLPEEGLKFMVYLQKENIIDESGMPKERFSAEFPKEGPSILRIQQVVRGDSAAYFCASSPGTGPYEQYFGPGTRLTVT.

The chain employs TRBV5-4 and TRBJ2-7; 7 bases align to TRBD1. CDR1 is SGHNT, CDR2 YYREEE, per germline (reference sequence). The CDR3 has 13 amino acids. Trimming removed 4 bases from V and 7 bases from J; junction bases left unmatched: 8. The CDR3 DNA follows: TGTGCCAGCAGCGTGGGGACAGATAGAGAGCAGTACTTC. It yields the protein CASSVGTDREQYF.

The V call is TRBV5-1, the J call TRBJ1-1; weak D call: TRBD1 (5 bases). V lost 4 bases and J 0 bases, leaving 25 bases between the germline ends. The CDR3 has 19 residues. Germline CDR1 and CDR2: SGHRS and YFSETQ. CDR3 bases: TGCGCCAGCAGCAACCGACGGGGGATGACCTCATCAATGAACACTGAAGCTTTCTTT. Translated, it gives CASSNRRGMTSSMNTEAFF.

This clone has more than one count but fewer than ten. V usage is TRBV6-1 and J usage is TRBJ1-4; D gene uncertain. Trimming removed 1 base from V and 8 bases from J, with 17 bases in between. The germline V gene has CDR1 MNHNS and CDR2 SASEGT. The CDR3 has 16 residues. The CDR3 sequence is CASSEVVGLGGEKLFF. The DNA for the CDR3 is TGTGCCAGCAGTGAAGTAGTCGGCCTTGGTGGAGAAAAACTGTTTTTT.

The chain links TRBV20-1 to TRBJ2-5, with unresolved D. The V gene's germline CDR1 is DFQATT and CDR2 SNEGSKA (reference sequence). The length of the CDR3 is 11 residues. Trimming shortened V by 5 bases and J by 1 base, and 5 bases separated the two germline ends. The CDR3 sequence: CSAQAQETQYF. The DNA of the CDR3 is TGCAGTGCTCAGGCCCAAGAGACCCAGTACTTC.

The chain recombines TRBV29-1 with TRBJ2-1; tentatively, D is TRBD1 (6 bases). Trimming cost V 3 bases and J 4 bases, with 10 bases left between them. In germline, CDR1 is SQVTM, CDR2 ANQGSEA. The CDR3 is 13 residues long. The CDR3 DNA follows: TGCAGCGTTGACTGGGACAAATACAATGAGCAGTTCTTC. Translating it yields CSVDWDKYNEQFF.

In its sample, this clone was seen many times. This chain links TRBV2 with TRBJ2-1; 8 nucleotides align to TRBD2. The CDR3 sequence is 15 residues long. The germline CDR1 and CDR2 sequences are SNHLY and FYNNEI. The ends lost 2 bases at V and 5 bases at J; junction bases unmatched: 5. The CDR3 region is CASSETTSGHNEQFF. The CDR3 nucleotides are TGTGCCAGCAGTGAAACTACTAGCGGTCACAATGAGCAGTTCTTC.